One sample yielded the 13 T cell receptor beta chains listed below, sequenced in a study of cytotoxic CD8 clonotypes in ibrutinib-treated CLL. Some clones are missing from TCRdb's copy, which holds only in-frame ones; the method was immunoSEQ multiplex PCR. The repertoire holds 70,000 to 80,000 clones, with around 81% as singletons. Sequencing was performed on PBMCs, taken at disease progression, from a patient treated with ibrutinib. All receptors derive from a human donor with chronic lymphocytic leukemia.

The chain employs TRBV6-5 and TRBJ1-1; D not certain. Germline CDR1 and CDR2: MNHEY and SVGAGI. V lost 3 bases and J 4 bases, leaving 9 bases between the germline ends. CDR3 length: 13 amino acids. The CDR3 nucleotides read TGTGCCAGCAGTTATTGGGTTTCCACTGAAGCTTTCTTT. Encoded protein: CASSYWVSTEAFF.

The chain couples TRBV5-5 to TRBJ2-7; TRBD1 aligns across 8 bases. The germline gives CDR1 SGHKS, CDR2 YYEKEE (reference sequence). V shed 5 bases, J shed 6 bases, and the junction held 4 bases outside the gene matches. The CDR3 is 12 amino acids. The CDR3 sequence is CASRNTGGEQYF. In DNA form, the CDR3 reads TGTGCCAGCAGAAATACAGGGGGCGAGCAGTACTTC.

This sequence joins TRBV15 and TRBJ2-2; D not certain. The CDR3 loop spans 12 amino acids. V lost 6 bases and J 3 bases, leaving 5 bases between the germline ends. CDR1 is LNHNV and CDR2 is YYDKDF in the germline V gene (reference sequence). Here the CDR3 reads CATRVDTGELFF. The CDR3, as DNA: TGTGCCACCAGAGTGGACACCGGGGAGCTGTTTTTT.

The chain has TRBV11-2 and TRBJ1-1, with a tentative D call TRBD1 (5 bases). V lost 6 bases and J 0 bases, leaving 17 bases between the germline ends. In germline, CDR1 is SGHAT, CDR2 FQNNGV. This CDR3 comprises 16 residues. The CDR3 is CASREGAGGLNTEAFF. CDR3 in DNA: TGTGCCAGCAGAGAAGGGGCAGGTGGGTTGAACACTGAAGCTTTCTTT.

V usage is TRBV18 and J usage is TRBJ2-1, with 10 bases matching TRBD2. Germline-derived CDR1 and CDR2 are KGHSH and LQKENI. The CDR3 consists of 17 residues. V shed 3 bases and J 4 bases; nucleotides not matched to a gene: 9. The CDR3 is CASSPGAGTSEYNEQFF. For the CDR3, the DNA is TGTGCCAGCTCACCGGGGGCTGGGACTAGCGAATACAATGAGCAGTTCTTC.

V and J are TRBV7-7 and TRBJ2-1, with 9 bases identical to TRBD2. The CDR3 consists of 14 residues. Germline CDR1 and CDR2: SSHAT and FNYEAQ (reference sequence). The junction had 10 bases not matched to a gene; V was cut back by 4 bases and J by 12 bases. As DNA, the CDR3 is TGTGCCAGCAGCTCGGGACTAGCTGCGGGGAGGCAGTTCTTC. It specifies CASSSGLAAGRQFF.

The rearrangement joins TRBV5-1 to TRBJ2-2, with D maybe TRBD2 (5 bases). V shed 8 bases and J shed 6 bases, with 14 bases lying between them. The germline CDR1 and CDR2 sequences are SGHRS and YFSETQ. This CDR3 has 13 residues. The CDR3 DNA follows: TGCGCCAGTCAGGAGGAGGATCCCGGGGAGCTGTTTTTT. It codes for CASQEEDPGELFF.

The CDR3 sequence is CAWAEDSPLHF. The CDR3 DNA reads TGTGCCTGGGCAGAAGATTCACCCCTCCACTTT. V is TRBV30 and J is TRBJ1-6; no reliable D call. Germline CDR1 reads GTSNPN; CDR2 reads SVGIG (reference sequence). The CDR3 covers 11 residues. The V and J ends lost 5 bases and 8 bases respectively, with 7 bases between them.

The chain joins TRBV20-1 to TRBJ2-7; D gene unclear. The CDR3 is 10 amino acids. The germline gives CDR1 DFQATT, CDR2 SNEGSKA (reference sequence). Trimming shortened V by 5 bases and J by 2 bases, and 4 bases separated the two germline ends. Written as DNA, the CDR3 is TGCAGTGCTCTAGCCTACGAGCAGTACTTC. Protein product: CSALAYEQYF.

The chain couples TRBV5-1 to TRBJ2-7, with D possibly matching TRBD1 (5 bases). Between the trimmed V and J ends, which lost 7 bases and 4 bases, there was a span of 15 bases. This CDR3 region has 13 residues. Germline V CDR1 and CDR2: SGHRS, YFSETQ. The CDR3 region has the DNA TGCGCCAGCGGTTACGGTCAGGGTTACGAGCAGTACTTC. Translation: CASGYGQGYEQYF. Full variable domain (remainder filled in from reference TRBV5-1 and TRBJ2-7): KAGVTQTPRYLIKTRGQQVTLSCSPISGHRSVSWYQQTPGQGLQFLFEYFSETQRNKGNFPGRFSGRQFSNSRSEMNVSTLELGDSALYLCASGYGQGYEQYFGPGTRLTVT.

This rearrangement joins TRBV19 to TRBJ1-2, with TRBD1 identical over 9 bases. This CDR3 comprises 15 residues. From germline, CDR1 is LNHDA and CDR2 SQIVND (reference sequence). The trim removed 6 bases at V and 7 bases at J, leaving 12 bases unmatched. The CDR3 loop reads CASSQLDRGWGGYTF. CDR3 in DNA: TGTGCCAGTAGCCAACTGGACAGGGGATGGGGTGGCTACACCTTC.

This chain joins TRBV5-1 and TRBJ2-1; unclear D gene. CDR1 is SGHRS and CDR2 is YFSETQ in the germline V gene. This CDR3 is 10 amino acids long. Trimming left V 2 bases short and J 8 bases short, with 2 bases between. CDR3 in DNA: TGCGCCAGCAGCTTCGATGAGCAGTTCTTC. This translates into CASSFDEQFF.

The chain couples TRBV2 to TRBJ2-6; D gene unclear. V was clipped by 4 bases and J by 0 bases, with 4 bases between them. There are 14 residues in the CDR3. Germline lookup yields CDR1 SNHLY and CDR2 FYNNEI. CDR3 nucleotide sequence: TGTGCCAGCAGTGGGCCCTCTGGGGCCAACGTCCTGACTTTC. This encodes CASSGPSGANVLTF.